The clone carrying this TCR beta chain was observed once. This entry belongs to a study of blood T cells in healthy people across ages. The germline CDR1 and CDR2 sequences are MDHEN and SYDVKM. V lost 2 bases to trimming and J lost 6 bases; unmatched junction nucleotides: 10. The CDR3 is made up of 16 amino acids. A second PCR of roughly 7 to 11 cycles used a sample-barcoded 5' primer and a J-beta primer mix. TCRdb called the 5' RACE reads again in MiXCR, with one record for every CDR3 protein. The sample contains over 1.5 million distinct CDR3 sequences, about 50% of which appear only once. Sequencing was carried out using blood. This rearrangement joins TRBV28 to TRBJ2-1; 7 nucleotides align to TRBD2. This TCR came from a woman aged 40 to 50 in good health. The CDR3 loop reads CASSLLAAREGNEQFF. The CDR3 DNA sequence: TGTGCCAGCAGTTTACTGGCGGCGAGGGAGGGCAATGAGCAGTTCTTC.